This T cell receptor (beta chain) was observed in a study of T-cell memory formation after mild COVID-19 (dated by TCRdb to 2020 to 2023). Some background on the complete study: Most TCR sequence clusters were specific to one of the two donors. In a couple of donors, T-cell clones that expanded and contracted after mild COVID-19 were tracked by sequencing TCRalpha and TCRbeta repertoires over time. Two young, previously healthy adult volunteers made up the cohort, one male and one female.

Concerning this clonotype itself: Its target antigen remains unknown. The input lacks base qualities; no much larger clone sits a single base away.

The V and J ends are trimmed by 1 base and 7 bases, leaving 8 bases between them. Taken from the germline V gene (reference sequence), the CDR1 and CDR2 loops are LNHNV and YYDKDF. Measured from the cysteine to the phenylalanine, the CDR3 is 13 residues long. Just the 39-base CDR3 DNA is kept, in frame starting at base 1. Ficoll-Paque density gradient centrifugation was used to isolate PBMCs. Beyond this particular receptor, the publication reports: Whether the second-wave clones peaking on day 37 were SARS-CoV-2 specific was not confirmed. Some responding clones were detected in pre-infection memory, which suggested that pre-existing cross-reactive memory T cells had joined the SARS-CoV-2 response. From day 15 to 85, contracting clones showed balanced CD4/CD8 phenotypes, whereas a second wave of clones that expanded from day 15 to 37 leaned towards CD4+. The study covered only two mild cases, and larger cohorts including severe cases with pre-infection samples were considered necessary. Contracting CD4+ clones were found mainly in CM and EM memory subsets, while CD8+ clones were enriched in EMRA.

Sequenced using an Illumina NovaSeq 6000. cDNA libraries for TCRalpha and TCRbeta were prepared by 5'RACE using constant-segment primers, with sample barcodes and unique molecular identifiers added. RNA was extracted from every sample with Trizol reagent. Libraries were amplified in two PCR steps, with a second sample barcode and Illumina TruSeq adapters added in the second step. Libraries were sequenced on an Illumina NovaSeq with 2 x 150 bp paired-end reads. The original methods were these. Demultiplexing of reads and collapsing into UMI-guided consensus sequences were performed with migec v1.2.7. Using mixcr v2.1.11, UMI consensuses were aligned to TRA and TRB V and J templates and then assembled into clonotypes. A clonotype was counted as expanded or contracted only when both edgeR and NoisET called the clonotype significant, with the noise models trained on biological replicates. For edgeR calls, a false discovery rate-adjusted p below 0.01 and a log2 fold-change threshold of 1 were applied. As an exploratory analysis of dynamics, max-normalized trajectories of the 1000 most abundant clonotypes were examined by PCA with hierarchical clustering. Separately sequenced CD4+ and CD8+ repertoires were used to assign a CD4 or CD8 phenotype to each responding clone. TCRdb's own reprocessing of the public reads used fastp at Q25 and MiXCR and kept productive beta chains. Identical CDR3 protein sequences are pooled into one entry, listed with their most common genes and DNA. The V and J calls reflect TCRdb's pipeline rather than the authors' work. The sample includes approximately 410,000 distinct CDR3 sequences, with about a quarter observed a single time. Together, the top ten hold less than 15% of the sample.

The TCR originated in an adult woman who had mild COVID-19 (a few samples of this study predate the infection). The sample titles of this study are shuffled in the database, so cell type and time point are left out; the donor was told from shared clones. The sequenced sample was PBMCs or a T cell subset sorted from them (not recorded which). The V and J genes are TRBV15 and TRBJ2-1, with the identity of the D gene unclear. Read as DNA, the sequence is TGTGCCACCAGCAGAGTAATGTGGAATGAGCAGTTCTTC. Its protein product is CATSRVMWNEQFF.